These T cell receptor beta chains were read from a single sample in a study of blood T cell repertoires in COVID-19. Profiled with immunoSEQ multiplex PCR; TCRdb holds only in-frame clones, not every one. The sample carries 100,000 or so clones, about 85% recorded once. Specimen: peripheral blood. These TCRs come from a human donor in a cohort sampled during active COVID-19. CDR3s include the opening cysteine and the closing phenylalanine or tryptophan. D genes are given only for firm matches. A row's size may be missing; if present it is once, few, many or a size class.

d_call,v_call,clone_size,j_call,cdr3_nt,cdr3_aa
TRBD1,TRBV19,NA,TRBJ1-2,TGTGCCAGTAGTATAGATCGGGACAGGGGAAACGGCTACACCTTC,CASSIDRDRGNGYTF
TRBD2,TRBV5-1,NA,TRBJ2-3,TGCGCCAGCAGCACGGGACTAGACGCAGATACGCAGTATTTT,CASSTGLDADTQYF
TRBD1,TRBV18,once,TRBJ1-1,TGTGCCAGCTCAATAGCCGGGACAGGGCTCGAGGCTTTCTTT,CASSIAGTGLEAFF
TRBD2,TRBV2,once,TRBJ2-1,TGTGCCAGCAGTGATGGTCGCGGGAGGGACAATGAGCAGTTCTTC,CASSDGRGRDNEQFF
TRBD2,TRBV6-5,once,TRBJ2-5,TGTGCCAGCAGACCTCCAGGGAGGGGTAGGGAGACCCAGTACTTC,CASRPPGRGRETQYF
TRBD1,TRBV5-1,NA,TRBJ2-1,TGCGCCAGCAGCCAGACAGGGGTCTACAATGAGCAGTTCTTC,CASSQTGVYNEQFF
TRBD1,TRBV5-1,NA,TRBJ1-4,TGCGCCAGCAGCTTGAGACAGGGGGTGGGTGAAAAACTGTTTTTT,CASSLRQGVGEKLFF
TRBD2,TRBV6-5,NA,TRBJ2-2,TGTGCCAGCAGTAGGACTAGCGGTAACACCGGGGAGCTGTTTTTT,CASSRTSGNTGELFF
NA,TRBV6-6,few,TRBJ1-2,TGTGCCAGCAGCCTAGGCCCGGGAAAGGGCTATGGCTACACCTTC,CASSLGPGKGYGYTF
TRBD1,TRBV3-1/TRBV3-2,NA,TRBJ2-6,TGTGCCAGCAGCCGGGACAGGGGGATTTTCCGCTCTGGGGCCAACGTCCTGACTTTC,CASSRDRGIFRSGANVLTF
NA,TRBV30,once,TRBJ2-5,TGTGCCTGGAGTGGACAGGCCCAAGAGACCCAGTACTTC,CAWSGQAQETQYF
TRBD2,TRBV6-6,NA,TRBJ2-2,TGTGCCAGCAGCTGGACGGGAGGGGGGCAAGGCGGGGAGCTGTTTTTT,CASSWTGGGQGGELFF
NA,TRBV5-4,NA,TRBJ2-6,TGTGCCAGCAGCTTGGGGGCCTCTGGGGCCAACGTCCTGACTTTC,CASSLGASGANVLTF
TRBD1,TRBV3-1/TRBV3-2,few,TRBJ2-3,TGTGCCAGCAGCCAAGATTGGACAGGGGGCCGCACAGATACGCAGTATTTT,CASSQDWTGGRTDTQYF
NA,TRBV3-1/TRBV3-2,NA,TRBJ1-1,TGTGCCAGCAGCCCCGTTGGGGCAAGGGGAAACACTGAAGCTTTCTTT,CASSPVGARGNTEAFF
NA,TRBV5-1,once,TRBJ2-1,TGCGCCAGCGGCTGGGAGGGGGGCCACAATGAGCAGTTCTTC,CASGWEGGHNEQFF
TRBD2,TRBV11-2,NA,TRBJ2-7,TGTGCCAGCAGCTCCCCGGGGGGGGAGGGGTACTACGAGCAGTACTTC,CASSSPGGEGYYEQYF
NA,TRBV29-1,NA,TRBJ1-3,TGCAGCGCCGCACCAGACTCTGGAAACACCATATATTTT,CSAAPDSGNTIYF
NA,TRBV25-1,NA,TRBJ1-1,TGTGCCAGCAGTGTCCCCGGGGAGTTCGCTGAAGCTTTCTTT,CASSVPGEFAEAFF
TRBD1,TRBV5-1,NA,TRBJ1-2,TGCGCCAGCAGCCCACAGGGGGCGGATGGCTACACCTTC,CASSPQGADGYTF
NA,TRBV9,once,TRBJ1-1,TGTGCCAGCAGCACAGGGAGGGCTCCGGGGGCTGAAGCTTTCTTT,CASSTGRAPGAEAFF
NA,TRBV5-6,NA,TRBJ1-1,TGTGCCAGCAGTCTAGGGACAAGCAACACTGAAGCTTTCTTT,CASSLGTSNTEAFF
TRBD1,TRBV7-8,NA,TRBJ2-7,TGTGCCAGCAGCTTTGGACAGGGGTCCTACGAGCAGTACTTC,CASSFGQGSYEQYF
NA,TRBV29-1,NA,TRBJ2-1,TGCAGCGTTGAACTGTTATGGCGGGCCGCCTACAATGAGCAGTTCTTC,CSVELLWRAAYNEQFF
TRBD2,TRBV5-4,NA,TRBJ2-1,TGTGCCAGCAGCTTGGCCGGGAGGAGCTCCTACAATGAGCAGTTCTTC,CASSLAGRSSYNEQFF
TRBD1,TRBV19,few,TRBJ1-5,TGTGCCAGTAGCCCCCCGGACAGGGTAAATCAGCCCCAGCATTTT,CASSPPDRVNQPQHF
NA,TRBV5-1,NA,TRBJ2-3,TGCGCCAGCAGCTTGGGGGACTGGGGAAGCACAGATACGCAGTATTTT,CASSLGDWGSTDTQYF
NA,TRBV18,NA,TRBJ2-5,TGTGCCAGCTCACCAGGGGCCCAAGAGACCCAGTACTTC,CASSPGAQETQYF
NA,TRBV5-6,NA,TRBJ2-7,TGTGCCAGCAGCTGGGACTCCCGGGGCTCCGAGCAGTACTTC,CASSWDSRGSEQYF
TRBD1,TRBV10-2,NA,TRBJ2-7,TGCGCCAGCGGTCAACAGGGGTACGAGCAGTACTTC,CASGQQGYEQYF
TRBD1,TRBV2,NA,TRBJ1-6,TGTGCCAGCAGGGATGGGACAGCTAATTATAATTCACCCCTCCACTTT,CASRDGTANYNSPLHF
TRBD1,TRBV7-9,NA,TRBJ2-2,TGTGCCAGCAGCTTCGGACAGGGTGACACCGGGGAGCTGTTTTTT,CASSFGQGDTGELFF